This T cell receptor beta chain derives from a study of OX40 agonist ivuxolimab in advanced cancers. On the study more broadly: A mean age of approximately 64 years, range about 23 to 80, was recorded, and 70% to 85% were male.

As concerns this clone: The antigen is not known.

General study findings and limits: There was clonal expansion of CD4+ and CD8+ blood T cells by week 6 at 0.1 to 3.0 mg/kg.

Profiled with immunoSEQ multiplex PCR; TCRdb holds only in-frame clones, not every one. This sample carries roughly 53,000 clones, about four fifths of them seen once, and the ten largest clones take over 0.55%. CDR3 size: 14 residues. The germline V gene has CDR1 SGHVS and CDR2 FNYEAQ. Trimming stripped 4 bases from V and 0 bases from J, with 8 bases between. The chain carries TRBV7-6 and TRBJ2-3; perhaps TRBD1 as D (6 bases). This clonotype originated in an adult with an advanced solid tumor such as melanoma, head and neck, liver or kidney cancer. The material was CD4+ or CD8+ T cells sorted from blood, obtained in a trial of the OX40 agonist ivuxolimab. The CDR3 sequence is CASSWTDSTDTQYF. CDR3 nucleotide sequence: TGTGCCAGCAGCTGGACAGATAGCACAGATACGCAGTATTTT. Combining the CDR3 with reference TRBV7-6 and TRBJ2-3 gives the whole variable domain GAGVSQSPRYKVTKRGQDVALRCDPISGHVSLYWYRQALGQGPEFLTYFNYEAQQDKSGLPNDRFSAERPEGSISTLTIQRTEQRDSAMYRCASSWTDSTDTQYFGPGTRLTVL.